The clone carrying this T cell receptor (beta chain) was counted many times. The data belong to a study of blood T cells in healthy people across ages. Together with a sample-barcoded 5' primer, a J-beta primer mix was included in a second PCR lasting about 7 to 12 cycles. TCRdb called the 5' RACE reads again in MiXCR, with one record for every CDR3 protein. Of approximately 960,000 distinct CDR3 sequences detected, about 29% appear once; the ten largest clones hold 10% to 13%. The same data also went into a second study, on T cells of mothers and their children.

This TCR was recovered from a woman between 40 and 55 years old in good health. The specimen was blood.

Here the CDR3 reads CASSPPPHLTGVRYGYTF. As DNA, the CDR3 is TGTGCCAGCAGCCCTCCCCCGCATTTGACAGGGGTTAGATATGGCTACACCTTC. This chain links TRBV28 with TRBJ1-2, with TRBD1 matching 8 bases. The ends lost 6 bases at V and 5 bases at J; junction bases unmatched: 20. The CDR3 covers 18 residues. Looked up from germline, CDR1 is MDHEN and CDR2 is SYDVKM.